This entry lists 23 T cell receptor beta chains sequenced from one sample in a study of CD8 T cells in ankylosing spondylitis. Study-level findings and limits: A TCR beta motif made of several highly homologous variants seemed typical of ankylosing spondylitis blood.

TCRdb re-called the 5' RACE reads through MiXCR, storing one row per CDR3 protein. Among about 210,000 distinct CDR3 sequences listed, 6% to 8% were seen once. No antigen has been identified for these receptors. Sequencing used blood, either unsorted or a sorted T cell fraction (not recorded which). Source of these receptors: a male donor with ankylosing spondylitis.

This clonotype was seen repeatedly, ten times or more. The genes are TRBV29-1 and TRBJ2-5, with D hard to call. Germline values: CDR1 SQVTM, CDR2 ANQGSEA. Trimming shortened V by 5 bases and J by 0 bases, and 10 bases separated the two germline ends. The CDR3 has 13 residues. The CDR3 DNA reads TGCAGCGTTCTTAACCCGTACCAAGAGACCCAGTACTTC. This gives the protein CSVLNPYQETQYF.

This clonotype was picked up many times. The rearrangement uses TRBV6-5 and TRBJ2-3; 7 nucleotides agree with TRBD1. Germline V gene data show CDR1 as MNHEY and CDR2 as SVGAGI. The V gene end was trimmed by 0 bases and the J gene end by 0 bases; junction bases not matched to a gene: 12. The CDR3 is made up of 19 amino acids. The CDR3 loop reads CASSYSGQSSLSSTDTQYF. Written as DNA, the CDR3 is TGTGCCAGCAGTTACTCGGGACAGAGCTCCCTTTCTAGCACAGATACGCAGTATTTT.

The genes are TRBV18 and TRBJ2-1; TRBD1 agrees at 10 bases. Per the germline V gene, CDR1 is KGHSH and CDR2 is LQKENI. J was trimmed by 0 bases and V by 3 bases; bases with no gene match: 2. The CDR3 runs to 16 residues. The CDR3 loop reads CASSPGQGISYNEQFF. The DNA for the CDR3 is TGTGCCAGCTCACCGGGACAGGGGATCTCCTACAATGAGCAGTTCTTC.

CDR3 amino acids: CASNPTGAAAEAFF. As DNA, the CDR3 is TGTGCCAGCAACCCGACAGGGGCGGCGGCTGAAGCTTTCTTT. This sequence joins TRBV4-2 and TRBJ1-1; 8 bases agree with TRBD1. The CDR3 covers 14 residues. The V segment lost 7 bases and the J segment 6 bases; nucleotides outside the gene matches: 10. The germline V gene encodes CDR1 LGHNA and CDR2 YNFKEQ.

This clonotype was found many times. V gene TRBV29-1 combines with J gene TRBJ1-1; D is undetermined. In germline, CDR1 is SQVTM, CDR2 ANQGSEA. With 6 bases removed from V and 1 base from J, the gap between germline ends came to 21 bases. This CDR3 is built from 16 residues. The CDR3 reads CSVSPGPSGRNTEAFF. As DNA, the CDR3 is TGCAGCGTCAGCCCGGGCCCCAGCGGGAGGAACACTGAAGCTTTCTTT.

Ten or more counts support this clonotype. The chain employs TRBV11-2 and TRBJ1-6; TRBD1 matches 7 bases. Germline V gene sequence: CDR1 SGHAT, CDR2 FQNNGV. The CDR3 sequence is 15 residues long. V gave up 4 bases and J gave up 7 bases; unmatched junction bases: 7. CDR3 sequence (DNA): TGTGCCAGCAGCTCGACAGGGATGGGGAATTCACCCCTCCACTTT. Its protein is CASSSTGMGNSPLHF.

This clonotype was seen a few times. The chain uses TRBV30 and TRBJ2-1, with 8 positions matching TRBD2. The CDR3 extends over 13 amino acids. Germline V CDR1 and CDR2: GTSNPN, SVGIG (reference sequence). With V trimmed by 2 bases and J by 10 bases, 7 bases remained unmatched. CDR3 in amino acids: CAWSPSRGGEQFF. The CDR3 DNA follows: TGTGCCTGGAGTCCCAGCCGGGGGGGAGAGCAGTTCTTC.

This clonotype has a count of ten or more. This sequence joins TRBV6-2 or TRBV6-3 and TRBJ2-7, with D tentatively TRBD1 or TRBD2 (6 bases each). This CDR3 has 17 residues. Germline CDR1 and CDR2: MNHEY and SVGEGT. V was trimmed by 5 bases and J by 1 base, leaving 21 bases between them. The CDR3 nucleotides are TGTGCCAGCAGTCGTCCCTTAGGGGGGACCCGTTCCTACGAGCAGTACTTC. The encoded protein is CASSRPLGGTRSYEQYF.

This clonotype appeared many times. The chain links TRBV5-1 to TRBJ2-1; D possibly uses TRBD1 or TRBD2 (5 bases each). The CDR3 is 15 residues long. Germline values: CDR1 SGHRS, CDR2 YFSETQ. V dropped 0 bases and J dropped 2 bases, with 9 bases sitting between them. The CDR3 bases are TGCGCCAGCAGCTTGGTGGGGGTCACCTACAATGAGCAGTTCTTC. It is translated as CASSLVGVTYNEQFF.

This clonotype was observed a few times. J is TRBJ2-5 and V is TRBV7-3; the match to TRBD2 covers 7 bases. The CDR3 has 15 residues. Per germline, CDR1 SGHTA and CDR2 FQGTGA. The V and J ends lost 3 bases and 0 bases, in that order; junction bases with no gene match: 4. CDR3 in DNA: TGTGCCAGCAGCTTGAGCGGGGCTAACCAAGAGACCCAGTACTTC. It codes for CASSLSGANQETQYF.

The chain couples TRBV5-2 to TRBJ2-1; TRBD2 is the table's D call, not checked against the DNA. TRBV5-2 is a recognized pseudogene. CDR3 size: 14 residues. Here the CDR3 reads CASKEPEGFNEQFF. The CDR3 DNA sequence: TGTGCCAGCAAAGAACCAGAGGGTTTCAATGAGCAGTTCTTC.

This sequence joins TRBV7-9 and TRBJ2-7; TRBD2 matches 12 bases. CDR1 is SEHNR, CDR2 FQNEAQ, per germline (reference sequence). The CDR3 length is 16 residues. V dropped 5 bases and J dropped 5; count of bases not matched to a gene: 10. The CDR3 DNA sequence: TGTGCCAGCAGCCCGGGGCCCCGACTAGCGGGGGACGAGCAGTACTTC. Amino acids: CASSPGPRLAGDEQYF.

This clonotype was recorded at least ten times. This CDR3 is CASTEGQGGVYEKLFF. The CDR3 region has the DNA TGTGCCAGCACCGAAGGACAGGGGGGAGTTTATGAAAAACTGTTTTTT. This chain uses TRBV28 with TRBJ1-4; TRBD1 matches 10 bases. Losses at the gene ends were 7 bases for V and 6 bases for J; bases not matched to a gene: 11. Germline lookup yields CDR1 MDHEN and CDR2 SYDVKM. The CDR3 spans 16 residues.

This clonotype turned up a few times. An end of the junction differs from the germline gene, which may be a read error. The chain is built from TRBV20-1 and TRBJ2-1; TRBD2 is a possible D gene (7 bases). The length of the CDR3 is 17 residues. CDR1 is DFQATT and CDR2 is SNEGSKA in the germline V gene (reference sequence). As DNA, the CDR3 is TGCTGTGCTAGAGATGCAGGGAAGGGGGGGCCCTACAATGAGCAGTTCTTC. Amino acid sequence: CCARDAGKGGPYNEQFF.

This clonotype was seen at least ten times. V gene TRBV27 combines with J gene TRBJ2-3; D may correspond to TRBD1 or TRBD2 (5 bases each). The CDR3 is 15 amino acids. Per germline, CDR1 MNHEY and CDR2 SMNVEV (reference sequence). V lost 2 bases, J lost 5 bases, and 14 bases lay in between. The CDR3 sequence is CASSLGRSGRDTQYF. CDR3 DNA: TGTGCCAGCAGTTTAGGTCGTTCAGGGAGAGATACGCAGTATTTT.

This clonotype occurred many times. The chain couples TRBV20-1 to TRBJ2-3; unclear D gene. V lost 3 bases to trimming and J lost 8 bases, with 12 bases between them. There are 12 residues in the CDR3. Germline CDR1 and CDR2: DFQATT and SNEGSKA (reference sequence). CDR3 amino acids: CSASSGRVTQYF. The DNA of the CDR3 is TGCAGTGCTAGTTCGGGCCGTGTTACGCAGTATTTT.

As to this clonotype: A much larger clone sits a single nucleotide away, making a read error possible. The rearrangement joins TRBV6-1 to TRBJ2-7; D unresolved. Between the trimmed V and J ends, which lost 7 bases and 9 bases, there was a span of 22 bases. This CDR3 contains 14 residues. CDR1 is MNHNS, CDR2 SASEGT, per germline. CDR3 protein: CASTSLRSPDVQYF. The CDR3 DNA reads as TGTGCCAGCACCTCATTGCGGTCCCCCGACGTGCAGTACTTC.

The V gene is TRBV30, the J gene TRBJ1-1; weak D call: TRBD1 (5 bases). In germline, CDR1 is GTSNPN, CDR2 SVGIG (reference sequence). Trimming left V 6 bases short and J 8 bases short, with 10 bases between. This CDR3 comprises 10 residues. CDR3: CACRGGEAFF. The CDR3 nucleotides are TGTGCCTGTCGGGGCGGGGAAGCTTTCTTT.

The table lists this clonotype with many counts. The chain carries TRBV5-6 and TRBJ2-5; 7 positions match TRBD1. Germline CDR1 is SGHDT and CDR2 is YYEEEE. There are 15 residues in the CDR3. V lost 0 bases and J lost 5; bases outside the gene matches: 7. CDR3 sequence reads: CASSLEVTGVETQYF. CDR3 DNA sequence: TGTGCCAGCAGCTTGGAGGTTACAGGGGTGGAGACCCAGTACTTC.

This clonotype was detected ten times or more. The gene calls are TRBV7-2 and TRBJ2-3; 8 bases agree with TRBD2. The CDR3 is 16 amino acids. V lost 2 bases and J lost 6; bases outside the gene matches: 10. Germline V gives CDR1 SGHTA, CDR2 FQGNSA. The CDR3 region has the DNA TGTGCCAGCAGCTTACTAGCGGGCACCATGACGGATACGCAGTATTTT. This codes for CASSLLAGTMTDTQYF. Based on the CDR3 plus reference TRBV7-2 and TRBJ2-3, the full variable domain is GAGVSQSPSNKVTEKGKDVELRCDPISGHTALYWYRQSLGQGLEFLIYFQGNSAPDKSGLPSDRFSAERTGGSVSTLTIQRTQQEDSAVYLCASSLLAGTMTDTQYFGPGTRLTVL.

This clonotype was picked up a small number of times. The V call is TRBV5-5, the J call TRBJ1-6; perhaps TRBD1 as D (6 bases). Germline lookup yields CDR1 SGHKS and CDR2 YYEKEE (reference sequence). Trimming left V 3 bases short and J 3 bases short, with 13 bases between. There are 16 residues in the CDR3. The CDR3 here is CASSSPTGSYNSPLHF. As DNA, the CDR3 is TGTGCCAGCAGCTCCCCAACAGGGAGCTATAATTCACCCCTCCACTTT.

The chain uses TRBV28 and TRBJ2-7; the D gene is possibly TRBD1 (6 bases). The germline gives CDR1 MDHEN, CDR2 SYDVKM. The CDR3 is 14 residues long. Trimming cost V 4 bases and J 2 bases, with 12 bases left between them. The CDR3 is CASSSPGQPYEQYF. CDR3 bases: TGTGCCAGCAGTTCCCCGGGACAACCCTACGAGCAGTACTTC.

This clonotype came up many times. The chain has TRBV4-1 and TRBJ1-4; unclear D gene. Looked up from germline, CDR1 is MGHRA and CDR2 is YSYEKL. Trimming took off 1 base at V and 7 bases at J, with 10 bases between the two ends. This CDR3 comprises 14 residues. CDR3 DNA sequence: TGCGCCAGCAGCCAAGGGACGATCGTTGAAAAACTGTTTTTT. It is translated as CASSQGTIVEKLFF.